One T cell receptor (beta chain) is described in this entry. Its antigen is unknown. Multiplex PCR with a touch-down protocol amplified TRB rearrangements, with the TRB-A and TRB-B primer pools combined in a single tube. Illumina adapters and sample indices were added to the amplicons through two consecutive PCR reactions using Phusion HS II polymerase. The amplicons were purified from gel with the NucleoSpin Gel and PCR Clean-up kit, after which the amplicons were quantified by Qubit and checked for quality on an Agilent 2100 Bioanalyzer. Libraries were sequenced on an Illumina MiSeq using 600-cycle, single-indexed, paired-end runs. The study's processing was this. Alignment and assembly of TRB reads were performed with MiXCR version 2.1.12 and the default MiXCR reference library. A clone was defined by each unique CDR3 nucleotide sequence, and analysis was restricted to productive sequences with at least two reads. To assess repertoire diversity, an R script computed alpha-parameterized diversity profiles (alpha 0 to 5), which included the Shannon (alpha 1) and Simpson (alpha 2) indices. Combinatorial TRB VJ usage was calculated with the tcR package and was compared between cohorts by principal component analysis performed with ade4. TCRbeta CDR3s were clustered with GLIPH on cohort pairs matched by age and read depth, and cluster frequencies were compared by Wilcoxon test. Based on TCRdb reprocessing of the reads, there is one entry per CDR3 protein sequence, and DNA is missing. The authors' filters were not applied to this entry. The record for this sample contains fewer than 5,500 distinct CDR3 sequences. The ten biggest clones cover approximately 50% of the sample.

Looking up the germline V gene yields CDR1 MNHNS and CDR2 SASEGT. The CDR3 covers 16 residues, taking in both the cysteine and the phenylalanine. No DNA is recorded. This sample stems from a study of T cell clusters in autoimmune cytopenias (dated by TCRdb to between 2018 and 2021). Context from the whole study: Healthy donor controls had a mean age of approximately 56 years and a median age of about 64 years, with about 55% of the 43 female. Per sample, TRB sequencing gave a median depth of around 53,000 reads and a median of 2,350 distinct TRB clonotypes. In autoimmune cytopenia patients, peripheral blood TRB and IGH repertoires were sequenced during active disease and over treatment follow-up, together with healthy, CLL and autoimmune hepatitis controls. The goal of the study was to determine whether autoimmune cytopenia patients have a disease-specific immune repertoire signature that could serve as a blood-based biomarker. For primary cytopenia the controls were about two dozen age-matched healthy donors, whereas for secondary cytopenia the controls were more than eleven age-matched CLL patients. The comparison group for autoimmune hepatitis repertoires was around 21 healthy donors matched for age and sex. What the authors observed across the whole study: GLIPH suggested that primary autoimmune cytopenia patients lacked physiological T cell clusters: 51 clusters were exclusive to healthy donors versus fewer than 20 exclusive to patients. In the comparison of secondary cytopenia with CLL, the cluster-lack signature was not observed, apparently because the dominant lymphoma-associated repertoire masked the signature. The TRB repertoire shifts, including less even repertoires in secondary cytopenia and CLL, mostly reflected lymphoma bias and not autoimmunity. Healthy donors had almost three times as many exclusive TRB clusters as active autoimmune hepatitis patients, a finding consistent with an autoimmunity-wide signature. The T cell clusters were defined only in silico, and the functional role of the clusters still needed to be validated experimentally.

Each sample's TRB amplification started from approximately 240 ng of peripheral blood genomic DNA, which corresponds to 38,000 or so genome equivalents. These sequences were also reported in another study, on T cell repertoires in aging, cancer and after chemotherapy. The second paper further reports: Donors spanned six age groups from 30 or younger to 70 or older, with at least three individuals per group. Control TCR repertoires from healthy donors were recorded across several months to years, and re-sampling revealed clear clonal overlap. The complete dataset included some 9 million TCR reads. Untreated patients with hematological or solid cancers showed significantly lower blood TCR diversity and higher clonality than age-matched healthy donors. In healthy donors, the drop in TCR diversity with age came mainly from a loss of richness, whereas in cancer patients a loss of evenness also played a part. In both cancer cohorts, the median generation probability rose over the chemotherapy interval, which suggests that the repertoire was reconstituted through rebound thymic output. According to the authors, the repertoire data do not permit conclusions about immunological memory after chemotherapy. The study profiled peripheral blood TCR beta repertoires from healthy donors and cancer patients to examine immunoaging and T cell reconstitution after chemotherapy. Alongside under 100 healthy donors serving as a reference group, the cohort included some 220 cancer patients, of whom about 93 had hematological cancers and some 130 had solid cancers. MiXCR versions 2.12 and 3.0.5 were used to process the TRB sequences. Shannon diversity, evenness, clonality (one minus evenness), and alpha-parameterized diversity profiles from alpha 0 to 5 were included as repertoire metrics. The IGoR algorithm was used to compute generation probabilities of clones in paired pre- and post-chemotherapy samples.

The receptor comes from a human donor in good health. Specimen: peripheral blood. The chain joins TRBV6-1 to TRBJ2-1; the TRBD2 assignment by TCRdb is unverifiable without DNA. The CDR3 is CAIGTSGRGSYNEQFF.